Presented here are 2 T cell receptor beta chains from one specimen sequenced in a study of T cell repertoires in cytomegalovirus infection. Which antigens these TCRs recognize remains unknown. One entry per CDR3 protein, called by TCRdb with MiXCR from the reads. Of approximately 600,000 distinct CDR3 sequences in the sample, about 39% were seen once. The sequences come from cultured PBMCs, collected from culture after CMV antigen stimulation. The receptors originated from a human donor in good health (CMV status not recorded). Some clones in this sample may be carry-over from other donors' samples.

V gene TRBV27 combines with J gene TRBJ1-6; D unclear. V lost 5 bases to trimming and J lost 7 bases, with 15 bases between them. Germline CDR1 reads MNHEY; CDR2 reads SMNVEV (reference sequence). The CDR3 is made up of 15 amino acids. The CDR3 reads CASSPRVLINSPLHF. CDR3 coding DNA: TGTGCCAGCAGTCCAAGGGTGCTTATAAATTCACCCCTCCACTTT.

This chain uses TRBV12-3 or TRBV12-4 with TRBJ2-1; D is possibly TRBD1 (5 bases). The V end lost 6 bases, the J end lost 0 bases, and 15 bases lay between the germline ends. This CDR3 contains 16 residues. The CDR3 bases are TGTGCCAGCAGACATCGGACACCTAGCTCCTACAATGAGCAGTTCTTC. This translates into CASRHRTPSSYNEQFF.